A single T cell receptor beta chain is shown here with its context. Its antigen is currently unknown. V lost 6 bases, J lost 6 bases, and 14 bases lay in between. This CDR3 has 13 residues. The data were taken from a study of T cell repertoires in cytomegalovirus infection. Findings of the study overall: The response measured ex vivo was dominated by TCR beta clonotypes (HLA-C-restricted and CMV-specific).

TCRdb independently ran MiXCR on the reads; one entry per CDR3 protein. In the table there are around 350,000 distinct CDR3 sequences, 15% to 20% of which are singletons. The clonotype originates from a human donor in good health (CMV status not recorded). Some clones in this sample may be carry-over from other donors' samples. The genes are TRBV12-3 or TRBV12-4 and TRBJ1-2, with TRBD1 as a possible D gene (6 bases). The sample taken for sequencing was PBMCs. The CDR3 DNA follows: TGTGCCAGCAGCCAGGACAGTAATAATGGCTACACCTTC. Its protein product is CASSQDSNNGYTF.